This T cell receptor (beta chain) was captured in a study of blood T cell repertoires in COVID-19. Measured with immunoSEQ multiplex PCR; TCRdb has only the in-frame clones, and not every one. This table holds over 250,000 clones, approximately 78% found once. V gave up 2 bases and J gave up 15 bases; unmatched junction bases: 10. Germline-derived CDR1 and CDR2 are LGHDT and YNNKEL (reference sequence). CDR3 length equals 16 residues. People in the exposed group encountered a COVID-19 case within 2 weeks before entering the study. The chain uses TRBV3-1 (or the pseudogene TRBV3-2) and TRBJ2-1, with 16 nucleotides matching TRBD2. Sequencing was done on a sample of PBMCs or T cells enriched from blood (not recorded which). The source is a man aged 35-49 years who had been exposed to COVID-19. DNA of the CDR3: TGTGCCAGCAGCCAACGAGGGACTAGCGGGAGGGTGATGGCGTTCTTC. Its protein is CASSQRGTSGRVMAFF.